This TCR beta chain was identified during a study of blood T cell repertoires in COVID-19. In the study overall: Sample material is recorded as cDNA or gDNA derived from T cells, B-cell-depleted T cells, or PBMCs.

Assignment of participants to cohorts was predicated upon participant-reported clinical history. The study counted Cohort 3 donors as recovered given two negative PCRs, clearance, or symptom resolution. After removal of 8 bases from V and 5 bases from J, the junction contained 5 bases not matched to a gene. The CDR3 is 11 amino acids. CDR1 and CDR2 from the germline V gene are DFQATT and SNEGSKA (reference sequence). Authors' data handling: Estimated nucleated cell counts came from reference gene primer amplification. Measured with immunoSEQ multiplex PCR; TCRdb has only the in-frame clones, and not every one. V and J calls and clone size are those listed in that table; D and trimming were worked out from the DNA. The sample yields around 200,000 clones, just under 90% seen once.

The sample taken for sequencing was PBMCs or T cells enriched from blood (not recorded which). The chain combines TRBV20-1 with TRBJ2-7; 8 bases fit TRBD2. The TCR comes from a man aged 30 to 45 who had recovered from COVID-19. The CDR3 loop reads CSYGGVDEQYF. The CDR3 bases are TGCAGTTACGGGGGGGTGGACGAGCAGTACTTC.